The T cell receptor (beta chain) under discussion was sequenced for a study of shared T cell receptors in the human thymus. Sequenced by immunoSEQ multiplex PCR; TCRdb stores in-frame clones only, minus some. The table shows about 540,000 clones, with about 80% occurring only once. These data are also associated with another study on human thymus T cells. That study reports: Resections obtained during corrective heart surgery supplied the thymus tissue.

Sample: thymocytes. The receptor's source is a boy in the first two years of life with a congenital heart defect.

CDR3 bases: TGTGCCAGCAGGCTCGGGACTAGCCATTACAATGAGCAGTTCTTC. It codes for CASRLGTSHYNEQFF. This chain connects TRBV27 to TRBJ2-1; 9 nucleotides match TRBD2. V lost 6 bases and J lost 4; bases outside the gene matches: 7. The CDR3 length is 15 residues. Germline-derived CDR1 and CDR2 are MNHEY and SMNVEV (reference sequence).